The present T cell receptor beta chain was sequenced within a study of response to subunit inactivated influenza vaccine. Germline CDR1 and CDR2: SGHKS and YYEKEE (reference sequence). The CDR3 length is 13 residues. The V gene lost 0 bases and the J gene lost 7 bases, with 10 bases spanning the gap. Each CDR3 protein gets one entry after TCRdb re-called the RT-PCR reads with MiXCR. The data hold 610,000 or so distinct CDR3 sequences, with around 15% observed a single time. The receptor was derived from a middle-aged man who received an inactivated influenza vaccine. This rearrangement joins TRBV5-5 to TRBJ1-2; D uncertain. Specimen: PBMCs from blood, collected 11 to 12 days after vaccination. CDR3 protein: CASSLVGSGGYTF. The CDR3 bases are TGTGCCAGCAGCTTGGTGGGGTCGGGTGGCTACACCTTC.